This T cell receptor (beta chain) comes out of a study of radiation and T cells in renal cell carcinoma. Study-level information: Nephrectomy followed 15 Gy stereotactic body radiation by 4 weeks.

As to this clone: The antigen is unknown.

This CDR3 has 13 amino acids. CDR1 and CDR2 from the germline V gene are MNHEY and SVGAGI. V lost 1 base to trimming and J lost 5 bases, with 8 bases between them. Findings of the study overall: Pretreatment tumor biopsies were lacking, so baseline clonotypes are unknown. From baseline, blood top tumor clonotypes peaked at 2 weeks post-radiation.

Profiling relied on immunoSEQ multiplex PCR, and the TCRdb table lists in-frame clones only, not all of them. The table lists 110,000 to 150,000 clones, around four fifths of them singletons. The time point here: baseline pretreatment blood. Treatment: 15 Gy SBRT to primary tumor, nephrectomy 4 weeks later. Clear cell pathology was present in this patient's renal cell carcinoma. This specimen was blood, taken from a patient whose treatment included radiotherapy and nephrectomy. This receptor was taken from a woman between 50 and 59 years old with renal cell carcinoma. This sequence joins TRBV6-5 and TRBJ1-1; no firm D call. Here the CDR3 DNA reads TGTGCCAGCAGTTACTTTGGATCAACTGAAGCTTTCTTT. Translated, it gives CASSYFGSTEAFF.